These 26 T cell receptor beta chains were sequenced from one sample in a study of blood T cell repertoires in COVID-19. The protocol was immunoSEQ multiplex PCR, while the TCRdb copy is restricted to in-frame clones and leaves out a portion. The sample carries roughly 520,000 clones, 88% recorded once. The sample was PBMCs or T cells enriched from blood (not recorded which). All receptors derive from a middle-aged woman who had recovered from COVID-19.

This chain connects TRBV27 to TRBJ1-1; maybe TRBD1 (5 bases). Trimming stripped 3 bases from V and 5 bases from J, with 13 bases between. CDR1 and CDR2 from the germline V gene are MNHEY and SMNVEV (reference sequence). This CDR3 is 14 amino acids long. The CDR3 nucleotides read TGTGCCAGCAGTTTTGGAACAGGATATACTGAAGCTTTCTTT. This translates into CASSFGTGYTEAFF.

In DNA, the CDR3 is TGCAGCGTGGACAGAGTCTCTGGAAACACCATATATTTT. Its protein is CSVDRVSGNTIYF. V gene TRBV29-1 combines with J gene TRBJ1-3; weak D call: TRBD1 (6 bases). The CDR3 length is 13 residues. Germline CDR1 is SQVTM and CDR2 is ANQGSEA. Trimming shortened V by 6 bases and J by 0 bases, and 9 bases separated the two germline ends.

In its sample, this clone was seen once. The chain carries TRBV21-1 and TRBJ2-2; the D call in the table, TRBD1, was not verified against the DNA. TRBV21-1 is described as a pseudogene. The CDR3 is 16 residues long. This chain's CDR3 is CASSKESTGESGELFF. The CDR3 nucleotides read TGTGCCAGCAGCAAAGAGTCGACAGGGGAGTCCGGGGAGCTGTTTTTT.

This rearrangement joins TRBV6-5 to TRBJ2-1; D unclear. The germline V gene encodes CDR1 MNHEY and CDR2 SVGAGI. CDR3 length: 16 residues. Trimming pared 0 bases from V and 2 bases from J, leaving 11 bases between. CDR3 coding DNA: TGTGCCAGCAGTTACTCGATACCTTCTACCTACAATGAGCAGTTCTTC. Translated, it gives CASSYSIPSTYNEQFF.

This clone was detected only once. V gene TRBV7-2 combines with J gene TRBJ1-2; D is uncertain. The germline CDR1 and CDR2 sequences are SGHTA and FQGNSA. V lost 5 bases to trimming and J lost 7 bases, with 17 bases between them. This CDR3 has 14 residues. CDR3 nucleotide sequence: TGTGCCAGCAGCCCCCGGGAGGGCACTACTGGCTACACCTTC. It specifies CASSPREGTTGYTF. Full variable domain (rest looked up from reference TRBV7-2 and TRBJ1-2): GAGVSQSPSNKVTEKGKDVELRCDPISGHTALYWYRQSLGQGLEFLIYFQGNSAPDKSGLPSDRFSAERTGGSVSTLTIQRTQQEDSAVYLCASSPREGTTGYTFGSGTRLTVV.

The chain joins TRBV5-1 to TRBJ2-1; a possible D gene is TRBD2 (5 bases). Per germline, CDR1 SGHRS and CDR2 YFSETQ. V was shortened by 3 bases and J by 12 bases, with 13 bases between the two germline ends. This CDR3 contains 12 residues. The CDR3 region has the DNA TGCGCCAGCAGCTCCAGTACAGAGGGGCAGTTCTTC. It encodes CASSSSTEGQFF.

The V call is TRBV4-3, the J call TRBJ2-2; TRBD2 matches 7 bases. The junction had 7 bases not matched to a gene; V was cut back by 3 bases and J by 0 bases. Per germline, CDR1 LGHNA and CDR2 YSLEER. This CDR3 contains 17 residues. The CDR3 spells CASSHLLAGANTGELFF. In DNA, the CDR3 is TGCGCCAGCAGCCATCTCCTTGCGGGAGCGAACACCGGGGAGCTGTTTTTT.

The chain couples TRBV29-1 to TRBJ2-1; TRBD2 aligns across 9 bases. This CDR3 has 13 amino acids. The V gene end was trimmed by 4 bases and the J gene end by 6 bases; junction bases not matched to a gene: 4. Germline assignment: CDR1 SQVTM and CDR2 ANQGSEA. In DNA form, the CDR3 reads TGCAGCGTTGGCCTAGCGGGAACCAATGAGCAGTTCTTC. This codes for CSVGLAGTNEQFF.

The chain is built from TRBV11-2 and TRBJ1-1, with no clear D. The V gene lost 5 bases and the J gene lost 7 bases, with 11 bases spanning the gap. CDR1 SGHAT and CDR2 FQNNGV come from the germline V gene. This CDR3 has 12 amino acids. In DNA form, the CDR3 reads TGTGCCAGCAGCACTGGAGTAAATGAAGCTTTCTTT. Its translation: CASSTGVNEAFF.

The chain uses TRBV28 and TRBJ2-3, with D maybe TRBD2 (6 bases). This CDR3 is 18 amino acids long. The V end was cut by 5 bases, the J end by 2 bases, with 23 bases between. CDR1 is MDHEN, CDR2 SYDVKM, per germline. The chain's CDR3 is CASSTPGWGDQYTDTQYF. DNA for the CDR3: TGTGCCAGCAGTACCCCAGGGTGGGGGGACCAATACACAGATACGCAGTATTTT.

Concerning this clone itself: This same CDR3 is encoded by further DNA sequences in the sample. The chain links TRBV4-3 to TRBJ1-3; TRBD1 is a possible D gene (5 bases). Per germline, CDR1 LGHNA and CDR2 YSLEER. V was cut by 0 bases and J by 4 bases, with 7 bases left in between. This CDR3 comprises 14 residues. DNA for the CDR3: TGCGCCAGCAGCCAAGACAGGGTAGGAAACACCATATATTTT. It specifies CASSQDRVGNTIYF.

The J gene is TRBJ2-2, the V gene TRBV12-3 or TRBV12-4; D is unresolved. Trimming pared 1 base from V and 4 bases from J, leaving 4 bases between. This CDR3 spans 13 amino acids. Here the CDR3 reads CASSLGLTGELFF. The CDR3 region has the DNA TGTGCCAGCAGTTTAGGTCTCACCGGGGAGCTGTTTTTT.

CDR3 DNA: TGTGCCAGTAGTGTGATAGGCACAGATACGCAGTATTTT. This translates into CASSVIGTDTQYF. The chain carries TRBV19 and TRBJ2-3; D is unclear. Germline lookup yields CDR1 LNHDA and CDR2 SQIVND (reference sequence). The germline V and J ends were trimmed by 5 bases and 1 base, with 7 bases remaining between them. The CDR3 runs to 13 residues.

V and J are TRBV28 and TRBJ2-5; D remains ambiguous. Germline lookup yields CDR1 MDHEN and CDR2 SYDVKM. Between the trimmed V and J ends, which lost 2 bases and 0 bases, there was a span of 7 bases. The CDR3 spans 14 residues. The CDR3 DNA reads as TGTGCCAGCAGTTTACTTCAGGACCAAGAGACCCAGTACTTC. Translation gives CASSLLQDQETQYF.

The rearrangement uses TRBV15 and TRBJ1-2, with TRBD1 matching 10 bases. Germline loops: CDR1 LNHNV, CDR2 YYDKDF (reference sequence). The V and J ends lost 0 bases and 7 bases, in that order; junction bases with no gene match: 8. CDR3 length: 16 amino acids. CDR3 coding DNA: TGTGCCACCAGCAGAGACTCACTCGGGACAGGGGCTGGCTACACCTTC. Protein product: CATSRDSLGTGAGYTF.

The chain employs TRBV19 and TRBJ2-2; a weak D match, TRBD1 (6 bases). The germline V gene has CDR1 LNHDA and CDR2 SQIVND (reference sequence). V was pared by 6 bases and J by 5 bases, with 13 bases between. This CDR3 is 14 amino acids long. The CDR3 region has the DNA TGTGCCAGTAGAACAGGGTGGGGGACCGGGGAGCTGTTTTTT. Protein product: CASRTGWGTGELFF.

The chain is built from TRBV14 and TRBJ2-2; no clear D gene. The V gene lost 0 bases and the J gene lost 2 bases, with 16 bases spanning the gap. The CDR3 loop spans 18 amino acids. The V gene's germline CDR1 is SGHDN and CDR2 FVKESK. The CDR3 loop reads CASSQDPLGLGNTGELFF. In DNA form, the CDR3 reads TGTGCCAGCAGCCAAGACCCCCTAGGTTTAGGTAACACCGGGGAGCTGTTTTTT.

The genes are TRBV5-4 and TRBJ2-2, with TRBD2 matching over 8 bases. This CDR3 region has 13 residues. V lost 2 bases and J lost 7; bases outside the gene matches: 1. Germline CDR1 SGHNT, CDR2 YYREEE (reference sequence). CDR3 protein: CASSFAGGGELFF. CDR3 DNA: TGTGCCAGCAGCTTTGCGGGGGGCGGGGAGCTGTTTTTT.

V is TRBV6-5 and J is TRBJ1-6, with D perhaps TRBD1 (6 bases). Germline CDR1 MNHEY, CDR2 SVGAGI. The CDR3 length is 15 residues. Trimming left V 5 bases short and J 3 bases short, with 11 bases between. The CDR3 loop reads CASSLGTFYNSPLHF. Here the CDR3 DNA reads TGTGCCAGCAGTCTAGGGACATTCTATAATTCACCCCTCCACTTT.

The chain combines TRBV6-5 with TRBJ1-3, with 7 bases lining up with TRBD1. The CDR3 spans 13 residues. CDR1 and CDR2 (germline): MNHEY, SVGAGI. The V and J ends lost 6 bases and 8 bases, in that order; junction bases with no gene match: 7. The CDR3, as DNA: TGTGCCAGCAGCGCCCGACAGGGAGACACCATATATTTT. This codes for CASSARQGDTIYF.

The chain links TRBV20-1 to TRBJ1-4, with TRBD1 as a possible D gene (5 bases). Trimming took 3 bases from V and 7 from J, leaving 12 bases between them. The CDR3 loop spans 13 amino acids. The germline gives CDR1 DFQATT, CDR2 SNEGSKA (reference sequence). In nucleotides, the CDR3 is TGCAGTGCTAGTAATAGGGGTGGTGAAAAACTGTTTTTT. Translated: CSASNRGGEKLFF.

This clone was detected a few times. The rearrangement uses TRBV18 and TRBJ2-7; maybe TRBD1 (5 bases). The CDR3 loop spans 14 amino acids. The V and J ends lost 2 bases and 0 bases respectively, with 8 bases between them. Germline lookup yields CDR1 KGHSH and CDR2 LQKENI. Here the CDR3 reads CASSPGAVSYEQYF. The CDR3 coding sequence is TGTGCCAGCTCACCAGGGGCGGTCTCCTACGAGCAGTACTTC. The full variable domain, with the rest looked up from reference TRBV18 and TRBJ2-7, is NAGVMQNPRHLVRRRGQEARLRCSPMKGHSHVYWYRQLPEEGLKFMVYLQKENIIDESGMPKERFSAEFPKEGPSILRIQQVVRGDSAAYFCASSPGAVSYEQYFGPGTRLTVT.

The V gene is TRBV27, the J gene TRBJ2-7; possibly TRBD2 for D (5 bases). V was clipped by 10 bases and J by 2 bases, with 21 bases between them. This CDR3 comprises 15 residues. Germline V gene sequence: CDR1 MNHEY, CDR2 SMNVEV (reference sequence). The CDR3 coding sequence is TGTGCCACCCCGACCGGAGGCGATCCCCCCTACGAGCAGTACTTC. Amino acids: CATPTGGDPPYEQYF.

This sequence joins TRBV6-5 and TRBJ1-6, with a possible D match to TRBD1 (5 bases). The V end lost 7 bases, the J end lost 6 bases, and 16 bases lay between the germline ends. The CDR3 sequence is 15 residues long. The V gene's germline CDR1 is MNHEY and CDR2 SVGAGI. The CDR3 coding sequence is TGTGCCAGCAAGATCGGAGGGGATTTTAATTCACCCCTCCACTTT. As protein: CASKIGGDFNSPLHF.

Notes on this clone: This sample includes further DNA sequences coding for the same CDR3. Here the CDR3 reads CASSTGGSYEQYF. In DNA, the CDR3 is TGCGCCAGCAGCACGGGGGGCTCCTACGAGCAGTACTTC. The rearrangement uses TRBV5-1 and TRBJ2-7; 7 bases match TRBD2. V lost 4 bases and J lost 0; bases outside the gene matches: 1. This CDR3 is built from 13 residues. Germline CDR1 SGHRS, CDR2 YFSETQ.

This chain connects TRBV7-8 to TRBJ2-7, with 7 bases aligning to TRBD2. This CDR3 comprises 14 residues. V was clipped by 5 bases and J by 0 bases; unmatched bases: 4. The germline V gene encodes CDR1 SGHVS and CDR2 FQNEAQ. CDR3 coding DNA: TGTGCCAGCAGCCCCGGGAGGTTCTCCTACGAGCAGTACTTC. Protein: CASSPGRFSYEQYF.